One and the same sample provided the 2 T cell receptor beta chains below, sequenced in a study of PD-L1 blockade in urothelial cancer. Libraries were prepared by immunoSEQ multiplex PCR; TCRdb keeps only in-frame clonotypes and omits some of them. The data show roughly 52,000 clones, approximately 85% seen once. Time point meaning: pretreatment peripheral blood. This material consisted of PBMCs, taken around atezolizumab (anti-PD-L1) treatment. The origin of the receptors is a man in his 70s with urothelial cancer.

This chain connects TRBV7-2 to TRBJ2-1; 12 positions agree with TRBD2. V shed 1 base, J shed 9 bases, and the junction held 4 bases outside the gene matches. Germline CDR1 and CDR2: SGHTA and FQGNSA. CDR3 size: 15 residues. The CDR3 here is CASSLELAGGPEQFF. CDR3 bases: TGTGCCAGCAGCTTAGAACTAGCGGGAGGACCTGAGCAGTTCTTC.

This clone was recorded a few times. CDR3 residues: CASSHNRGSEQYF. CDR3 DNA: TGTGCCAGCAGCCATAATAGGGGTAGCGAGCAGTACTTC. V usage is TRBV14 and J usage is TRBJ2-7, with D possibly TRBD1 on 5 matching bases. CDR3 length: 13 residues. V lost 3 bases and J lost 6, with 12 bases in between. Looked up from germline, CDR1 is SGHDN and CDR2 is FVKESK.